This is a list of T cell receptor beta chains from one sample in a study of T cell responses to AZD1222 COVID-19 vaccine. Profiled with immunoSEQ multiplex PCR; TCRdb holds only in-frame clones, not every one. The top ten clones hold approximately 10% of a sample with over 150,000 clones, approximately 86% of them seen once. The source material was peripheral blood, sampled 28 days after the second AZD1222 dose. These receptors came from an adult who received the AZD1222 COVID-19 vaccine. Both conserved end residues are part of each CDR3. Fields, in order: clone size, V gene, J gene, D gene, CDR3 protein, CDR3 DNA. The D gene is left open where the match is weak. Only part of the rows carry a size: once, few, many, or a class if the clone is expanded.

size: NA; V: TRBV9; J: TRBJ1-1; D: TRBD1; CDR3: CASSPRQGRGPEAFF; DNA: TGTGCCAGCAGCCCTCGACAGGGGCGAGGCCCTGAAGCTTTCTTT
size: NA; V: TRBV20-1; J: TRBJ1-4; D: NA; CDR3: CSAPGVGKLFF; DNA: TGCAGTGCTCCGGGGGTGGGAAAACTGTTTTTT
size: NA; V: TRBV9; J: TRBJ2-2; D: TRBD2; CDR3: CASSAGLAGATGELFF; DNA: TGTGCCAGCAGCGCCGGACTAGCGGGGGCCACCGGGGAGCTGTTTTTT
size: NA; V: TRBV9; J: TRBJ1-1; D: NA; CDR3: CASSPIISEAFF; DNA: TGTGCCAGCAGCCCCATCATCTCTGAAGCTTTCTTT
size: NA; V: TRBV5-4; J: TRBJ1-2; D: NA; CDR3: CASSLGGPNYGYTF; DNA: TGTGCCAGCAGCTTGGGGGGGCCCAACTATGGCTACACCTTC
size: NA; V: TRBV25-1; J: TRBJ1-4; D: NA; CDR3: CASSTGGGEKLFF; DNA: TGTGCCAGCAGCACCGGTGGTGGAGAAAAACTGTTTTTT
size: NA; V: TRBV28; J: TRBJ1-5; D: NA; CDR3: CATIADRNQPQHF; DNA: TGTGCCACTATCGCAGACCGCAATCAGCCCCAGCATTTT
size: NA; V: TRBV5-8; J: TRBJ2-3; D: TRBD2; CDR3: CASSLSSGGGPDTQYF; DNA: TGTGCCAGCAGCCTCTCTAGCGGGGGAGGCCCAGATACGCAGTATTTT
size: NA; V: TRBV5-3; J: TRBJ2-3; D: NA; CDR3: CARSVLGDTQYF; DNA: TGTGCCAGAAGCGTATTAGGAGATACGCAGTATTTT
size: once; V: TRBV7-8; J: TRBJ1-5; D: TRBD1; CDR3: CASSQDRGSGNQPQHF; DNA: TGTGCCAGCAGCCAGGACAGGGGCAGTGGCAATCAGCCCCAGCATTTT
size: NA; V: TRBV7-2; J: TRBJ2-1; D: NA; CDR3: CASSWRRGASQFF; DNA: TGTGCCAGCAGCTGGCGGCGGGGAGCCTCGCAGTTCTTC
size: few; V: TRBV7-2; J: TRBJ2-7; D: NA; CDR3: CASRPGHPSYEQYF; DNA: TGTGCCAGCAGACCGGGACACCCCTCCTACGAGCAGTACTTC
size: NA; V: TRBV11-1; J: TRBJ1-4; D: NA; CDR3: CASSRETNEKLFF; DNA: TGTGCCAGCAGCCGGGAAACTAATGAAAAACTGTTTTTT
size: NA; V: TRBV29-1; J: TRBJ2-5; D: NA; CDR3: CSVGGQTTETQYF; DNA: TGCAGCGTTGGTGGGCAGACGACGGAGACCCAGTACTTC
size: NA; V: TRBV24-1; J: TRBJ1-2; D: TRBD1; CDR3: CATSGQGGGYTF; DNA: TGTGCCACCAGCGGACAGGGTGGCGGCTACACCTTC
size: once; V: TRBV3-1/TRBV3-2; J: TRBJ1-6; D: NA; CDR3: CASSQDNPVGGNSPLHF; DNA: TGTGCCAGCAGCCAAGATAATCCGGTAGGGGGAAATTCACCCCTCCACTTT
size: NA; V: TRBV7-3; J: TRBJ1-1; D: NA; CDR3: CASSPAGGTEAFF; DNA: TGTGCCAGCAGCCCTGCGGGGGGCACTGAAGCTTTCTTT
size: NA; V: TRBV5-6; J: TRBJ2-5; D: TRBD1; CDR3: CASSLTTGAGEETQYF; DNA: TGTGCCAGCAGCTTAACGACAGGGGCAGGGGAAGAGACCCAGTACTTC
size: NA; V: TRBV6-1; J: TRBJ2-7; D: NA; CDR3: CASSDNGQFSYEQYF; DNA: TGTGCCAGCAGTGACAACGGACAGTTCTCCTACGAGCAGTACTTC
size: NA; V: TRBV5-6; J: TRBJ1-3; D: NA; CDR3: CASSLAGYGNTIYF; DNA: TGTGCCAGCAGCTTGGCGGGCTACGGAAACACCATATATTTT
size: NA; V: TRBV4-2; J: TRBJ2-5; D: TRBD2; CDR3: CASSQHPSGGGETQYF; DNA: TGTGCCAGCAGCCAGCATCCTAGCGGGGGGGGAGAGACCCAGTACTTC
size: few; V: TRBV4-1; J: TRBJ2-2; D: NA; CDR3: CASSQDQPGFANTGELFF; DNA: TGCGCCAGCAGCCAAGATCAACCCGGGTTCGCGAACACCGGGGAGCTGTTTTTT
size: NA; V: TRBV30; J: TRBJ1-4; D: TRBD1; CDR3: CAWSVQGALNEKLFF; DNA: TGTGCCTGGAGTGTCCAGGGGGCACTTAATGAAAAACTGTTTTTT
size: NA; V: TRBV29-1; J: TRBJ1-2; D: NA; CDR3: CSVETRGAGVYGYTF; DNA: TGCAGCGTTGAAACCAGAGGAGCAGGGGTCTATGGCTACACCTTC
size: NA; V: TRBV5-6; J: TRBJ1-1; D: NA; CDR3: CASSSITGTEAFF; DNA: TGTGCCAGCAGCTCCATAACCGGGACTGAAGCTTTCTTT
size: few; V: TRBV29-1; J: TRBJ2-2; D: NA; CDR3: CSAMTGSTNTGELFF; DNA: TGCAGCGCCATGACAGGATCTACGAACACCGGGGAGCTGTTTTTT
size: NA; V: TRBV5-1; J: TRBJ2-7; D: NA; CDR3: CASATTTGSYEQYF; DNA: TGCGCCAGCGCGACCACCACGGGATCCTACGAGCAGTACTTC
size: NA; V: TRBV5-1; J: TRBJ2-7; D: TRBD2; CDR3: CASSGSSGGASEQYF; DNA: TGCGCCAGCAGCGGATCTAGCGGGGGGGCCTCCGAGCAGTACTTC
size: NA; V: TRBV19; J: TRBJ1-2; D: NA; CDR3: CASSITGRGADYGYTF; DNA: TGTGCCAGTAGTATTACTGGCAGGGGCGCGGACTATGGCTACACCTTC
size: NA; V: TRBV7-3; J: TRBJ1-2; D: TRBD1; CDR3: CASGDRNYGYTF; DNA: TGTGCCAGCGGGGACAGGAACTATGGCTACACCTTC
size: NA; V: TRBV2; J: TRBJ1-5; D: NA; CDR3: CASSEARVEQPQHF; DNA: TGTGCCAGCAGTGAAGCGCGTGTGGAACAGCCCCAGCATTTT
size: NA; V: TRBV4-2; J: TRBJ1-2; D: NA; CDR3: CASSQERGLRAPGYTF; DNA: TGTGCCAGCAGCCAAGAAAGGGGCCTGAGAGCCCCGGGCTACACCTTC
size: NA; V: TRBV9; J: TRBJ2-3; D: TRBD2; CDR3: CASSVGTSGGSYTDTQYF; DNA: TGTGCCAGCAGCGTCGGGACTAGCGGGGGGAGCTACACAGATACGCAGTATTTT
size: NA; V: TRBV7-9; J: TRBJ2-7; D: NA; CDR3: CASSLTSKGEQYF; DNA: TGTGCCAGCAGCTTAACATCTAAGGGCGAGCAGTACTTC
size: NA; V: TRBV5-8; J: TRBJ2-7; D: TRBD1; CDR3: CASSWGQAYEQYF; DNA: TGTGCCAGCAGCTGGGGACAGGCCTACGAGCAGTACTTC
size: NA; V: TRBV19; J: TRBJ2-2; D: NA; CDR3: CASSRGATGELFF; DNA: TGTGCCAGTAGTCGGGGGGCTACCGGGGAGCTGTTTTTT
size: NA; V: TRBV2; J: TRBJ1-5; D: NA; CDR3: CATSRGGNQPQHF; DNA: TGTGCCACCTCAAGGGGGGGAAATCAGCCCCAGCATTTT
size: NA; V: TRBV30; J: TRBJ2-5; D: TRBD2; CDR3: CAWSKRGGLETQYF; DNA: TGTGCCTGGAGTAAGAGGGGAGGGTTAGAGACCCAGTACTTC
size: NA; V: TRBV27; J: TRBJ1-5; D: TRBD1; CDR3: CASSWTGQGAMGQPQHF; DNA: TGTGCCAGCAGTTGGACGGGACAGGGGGCGATGGGTCAGCCCCAGCATTTT
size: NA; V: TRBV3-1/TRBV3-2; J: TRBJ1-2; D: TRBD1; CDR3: CASSQGSTGGSYGYTF; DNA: TGTGCCAGCAGCCAAGGTTCGACAGGGGGCAGCTATGGCTACACCTTC
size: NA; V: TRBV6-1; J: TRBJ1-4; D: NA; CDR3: CASSEAGVEEKLFF; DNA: TGTGCCAGCAGTGAGGCCGGGGTGGAGGAAAAACTGTTTTTT
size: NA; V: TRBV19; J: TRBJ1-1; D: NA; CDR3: CASSVQGDGDTEAFF; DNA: TGTGCCAGTAGTGTCCAGGGAGACGGGGACACTGAAGCTTTCTTT
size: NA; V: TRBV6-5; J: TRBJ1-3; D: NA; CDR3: CATFQGPLSGNTIYF; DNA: TGTGCCACCTTCCAGGGTCCCCTCTCTGGAAACACCATATATTTT
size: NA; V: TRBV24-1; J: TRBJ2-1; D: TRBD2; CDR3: CATSDHGLAGGHEQFF; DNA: TGTGCCACCAGTGACCACGGACTAGCGGGGGGGCATGAGCAGTTCTTC
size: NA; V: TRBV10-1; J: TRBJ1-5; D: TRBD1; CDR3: CASIIPRDRYSNQPQHF; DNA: TGCGCCAGCATCATACCCCGGGACAGATATAGCAATCAGCCCCAGCATTTT
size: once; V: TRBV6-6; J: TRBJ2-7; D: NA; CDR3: CASSYSVRQGYEQYF; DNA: TGTGCCAGCAGTTACTCGGTGCGGCAGGGGTACGAGCAGTACTTC
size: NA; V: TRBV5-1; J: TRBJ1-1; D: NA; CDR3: CASSLSDKAEAFF; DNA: TGCGCCAGCAGCTTGAGTGACAAAGCTGAAGCTTTCTTT
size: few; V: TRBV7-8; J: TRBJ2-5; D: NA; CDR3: CASSLAPRGGAGTQYF; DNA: TGTGCCAGCAGCTTAGCGCCTCGTGGGGGAGCGGGGACCCAGTACTTC
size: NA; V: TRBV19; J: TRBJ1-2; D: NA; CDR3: CASSQSGGYTF; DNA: TGTGCCAGTAGTCAGAGCGGTGGCTACACCTTC
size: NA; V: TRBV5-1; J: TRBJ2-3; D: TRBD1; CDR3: CASSGGDRTDTQYF; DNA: TGCGCCAGCTCAGGGGGAGACCGAACAGATACGCAGTATTTT
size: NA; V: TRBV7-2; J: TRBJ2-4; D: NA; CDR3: CASSLDPGPNIQYF; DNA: TGTGCCAGCAGCTTAGATCCAGGGCCAAACATTCAGTACTTC
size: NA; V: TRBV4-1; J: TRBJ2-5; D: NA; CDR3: CASGGRANQETQYF; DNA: TGCGCCAGCGGGGGGCGGGCTAATCAAGAGACCCAGTACTTC
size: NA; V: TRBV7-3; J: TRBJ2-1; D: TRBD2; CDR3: CASSGLAGGPNEQFF; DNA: TGTGCCAGCAGCGGACTAGCGGGGGGTCCTAATGAGCAGTTCTTC
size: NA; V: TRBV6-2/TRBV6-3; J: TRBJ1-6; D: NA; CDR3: CASSYSSSAQGNSPLHF; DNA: TGTGCCAGCAGTTACTCGTCGTCAGCCCAGGGGAATTCACCCCTCCACTTT
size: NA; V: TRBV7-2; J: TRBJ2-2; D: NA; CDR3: CASSLGSQTGELFF; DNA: TGTGCCAGCAGCCTAGGGTCCCAAACCGGGGAGCTGTTTTTT
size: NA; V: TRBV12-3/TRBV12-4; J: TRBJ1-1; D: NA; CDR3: CASSFVRDGAFF; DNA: TGTGCCAGCAGTTTTGTCAGGGATGGGGCTTTCTTT
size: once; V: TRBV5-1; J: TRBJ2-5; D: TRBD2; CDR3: CASSFETSGEGTQYF; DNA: TGCGCCAGCAGCTTTGAGACTAGCGGGGAGGGGACCCAGTACTTC
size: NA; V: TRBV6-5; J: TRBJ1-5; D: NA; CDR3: CASSQGWSQPQHF; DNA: TGTGCCAGCAGTCAGGGCTGGAGTCAGCCCCAGCATTTT
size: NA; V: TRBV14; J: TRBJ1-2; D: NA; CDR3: CASSQSVLGPPVSGYTF; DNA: TGTGCCAGCAGCCAGTCGGTCCTGGGACCTCCGGTCTCCGGCTACACCTTC
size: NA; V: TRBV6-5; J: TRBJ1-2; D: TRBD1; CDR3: CASRGQGRYGYTF; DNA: TGTGCCAGCAGAGGACAGGGGCGGTATGGCTACACCTTC